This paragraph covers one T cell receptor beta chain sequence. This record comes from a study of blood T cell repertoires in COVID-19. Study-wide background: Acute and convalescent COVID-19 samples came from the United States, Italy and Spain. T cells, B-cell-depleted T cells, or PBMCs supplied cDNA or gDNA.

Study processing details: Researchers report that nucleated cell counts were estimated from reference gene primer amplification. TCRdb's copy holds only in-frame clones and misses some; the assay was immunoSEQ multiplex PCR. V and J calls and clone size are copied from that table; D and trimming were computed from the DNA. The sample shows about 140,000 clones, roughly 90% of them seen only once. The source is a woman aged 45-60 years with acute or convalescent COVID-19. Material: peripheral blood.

CDR3 in DNA: TGTGCCAGCAGCCGGGGACTAGCGGGAGGCTCTAGCACAGATACGCAGTATTTT. It yields the protein CASSRGLAGGSSTDTQYF. The chain uses TRBV7-7 and TRBJ2-3, with 15 bases aligning to TRBD2. V shed 5 bases, J shed 0 bases, and the junction held 6 bases outside the gene matches. The germline gives CDR1 SSHAT, CDR2 FNYEAQ (reference sequence). The CDR3 contains 18 residues.